The T cell receptor beta chain described here comes from a study of a mutant IDH1 vaccine in newly diagnosed glioma. In the study overall: Vaccination began 4-6 weeks post radiotherapy alone, or with temozolomide cycles. Pretreatment consisted of radiotherapy, temozolomide, or both, with most receiving both.

Noted time point: week 47, end of study. Every single dose of the vaccine, 300 ug of mutant IDH1 20-mer peptide, came with topical imiquimod. Each of the donors came in with new WHO grade 3 or 4 astrocytomas that were IDH1-mutant and ATRX-lost. Regarding the study as a whole: Vaccine-induced responses were seen in roughly 93% of patients, spanning several MHC alleles.

The method was immunoSEQ multiplex PCR; TCRdb's version includes in-frame clones alone and lacks a portion of them. The sample lists tens of thousands of clones, about two thirds occurring once. Unmatched junction bases numbered 15, after V lost 3 bases and J lost 8 bases. The CDR3 is 17 amino acids. The V gene's germline CDR1 is MGHDK and CDR2 SYGVNS. As regards this clone: As yet, its antigen is unknown.

The source is a man aged 40-55 years with glioma. Some clones in this sample may be carry-over from other donors' samples. The sample consisted of peripheral blood mononuclear cells (PBMCs), taken from a glioma patient whose treatment included an IDH1 peptide vaccine. V is TRBV25-1 and J is TRBJ1-4; TRBD1 aligns across 7 bases. For the CDR3, the DNA is TGTGCCAGCAGTGACCTCACCCGGGGACAGTTGGGGGAAAAACTGTTTTTT. It is translated as CASSDLTRGQLGEKLFF.